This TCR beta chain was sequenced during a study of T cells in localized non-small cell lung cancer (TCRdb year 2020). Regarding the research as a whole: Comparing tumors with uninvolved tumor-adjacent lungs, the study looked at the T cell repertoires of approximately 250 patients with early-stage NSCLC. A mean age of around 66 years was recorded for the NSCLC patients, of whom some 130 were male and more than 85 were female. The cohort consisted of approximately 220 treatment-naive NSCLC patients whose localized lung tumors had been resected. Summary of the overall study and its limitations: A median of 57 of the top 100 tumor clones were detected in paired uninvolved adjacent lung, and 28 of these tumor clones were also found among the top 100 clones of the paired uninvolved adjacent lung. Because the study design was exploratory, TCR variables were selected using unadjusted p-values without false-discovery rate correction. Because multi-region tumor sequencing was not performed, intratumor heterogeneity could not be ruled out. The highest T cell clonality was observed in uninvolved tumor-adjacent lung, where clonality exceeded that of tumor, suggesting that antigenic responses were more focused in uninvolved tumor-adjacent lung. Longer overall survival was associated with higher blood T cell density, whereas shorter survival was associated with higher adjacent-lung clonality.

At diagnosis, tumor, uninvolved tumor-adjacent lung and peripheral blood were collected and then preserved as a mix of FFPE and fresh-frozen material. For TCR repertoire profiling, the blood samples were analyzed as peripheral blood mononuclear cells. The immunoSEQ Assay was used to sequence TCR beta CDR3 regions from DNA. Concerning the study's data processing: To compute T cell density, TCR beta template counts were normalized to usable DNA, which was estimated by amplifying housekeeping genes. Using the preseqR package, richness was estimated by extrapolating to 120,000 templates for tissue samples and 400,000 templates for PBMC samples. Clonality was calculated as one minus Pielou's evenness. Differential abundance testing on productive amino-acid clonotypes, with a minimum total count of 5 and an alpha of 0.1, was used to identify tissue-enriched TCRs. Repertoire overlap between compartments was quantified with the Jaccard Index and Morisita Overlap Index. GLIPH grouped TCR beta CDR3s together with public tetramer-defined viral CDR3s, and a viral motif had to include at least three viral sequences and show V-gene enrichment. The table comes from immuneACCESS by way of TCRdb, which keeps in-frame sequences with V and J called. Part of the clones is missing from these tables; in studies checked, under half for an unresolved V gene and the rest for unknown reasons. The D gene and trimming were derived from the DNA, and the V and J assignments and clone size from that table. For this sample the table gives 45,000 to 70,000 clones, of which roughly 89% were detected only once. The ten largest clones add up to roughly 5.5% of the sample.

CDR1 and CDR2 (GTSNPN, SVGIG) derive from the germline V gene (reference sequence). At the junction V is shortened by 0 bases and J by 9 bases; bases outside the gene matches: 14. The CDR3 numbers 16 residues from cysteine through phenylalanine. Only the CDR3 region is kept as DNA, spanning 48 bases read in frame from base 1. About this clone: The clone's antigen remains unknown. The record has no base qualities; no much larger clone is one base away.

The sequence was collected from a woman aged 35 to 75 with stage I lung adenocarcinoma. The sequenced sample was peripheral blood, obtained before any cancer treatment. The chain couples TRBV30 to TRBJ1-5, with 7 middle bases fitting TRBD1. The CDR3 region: CAWSVQGQGGLRPQHF. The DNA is TGTGCCTGGAGTGTACAGGGCCAGGGGGGATTGAGGCCCCAGCATTTT.